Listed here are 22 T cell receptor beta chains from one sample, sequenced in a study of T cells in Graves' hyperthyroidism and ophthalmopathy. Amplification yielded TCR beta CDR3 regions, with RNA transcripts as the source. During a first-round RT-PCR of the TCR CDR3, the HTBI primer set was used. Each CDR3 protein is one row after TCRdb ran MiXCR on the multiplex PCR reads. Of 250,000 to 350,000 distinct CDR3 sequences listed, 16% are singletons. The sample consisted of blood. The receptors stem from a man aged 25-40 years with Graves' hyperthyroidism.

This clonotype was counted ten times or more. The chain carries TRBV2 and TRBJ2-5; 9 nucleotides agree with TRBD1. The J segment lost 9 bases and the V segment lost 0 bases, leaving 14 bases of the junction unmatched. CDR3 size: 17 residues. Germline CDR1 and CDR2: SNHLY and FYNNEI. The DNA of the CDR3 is TGTGCCAGCAGTGAAGCGGACGTACAGGGGGCGGTGGAGGCCCAGTACTTC. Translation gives CASSEADVQGAVEAQYF.

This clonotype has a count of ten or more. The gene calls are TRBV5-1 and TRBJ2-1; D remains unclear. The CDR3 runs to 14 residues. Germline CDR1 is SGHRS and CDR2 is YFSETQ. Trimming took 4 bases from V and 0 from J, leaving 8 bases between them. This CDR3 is CASSGQSSYNEQFF. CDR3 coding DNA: TGCGCCAGCAGCGGGCAGAGCTCCTACAATGAGCAGTTCTTC.

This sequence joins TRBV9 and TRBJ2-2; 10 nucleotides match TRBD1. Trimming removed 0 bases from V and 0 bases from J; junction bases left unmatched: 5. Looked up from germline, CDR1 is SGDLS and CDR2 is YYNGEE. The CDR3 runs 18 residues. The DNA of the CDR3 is TGTGCCAGCAGCGTAGAGGGACAGGGGATCGCGAACACCGGGGAGCTGTTTTTT. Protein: CASSVEGQGIANTGELFF.

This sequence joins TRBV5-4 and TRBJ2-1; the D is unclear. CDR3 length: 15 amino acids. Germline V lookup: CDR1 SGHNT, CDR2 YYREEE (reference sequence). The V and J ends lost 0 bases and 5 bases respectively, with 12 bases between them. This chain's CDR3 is CASSLVQVWDNEQFF. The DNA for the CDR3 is TGTGCCAGCAGCTTGGTGCAGGTTTGGGACAATGAGCAGTTCTTC.

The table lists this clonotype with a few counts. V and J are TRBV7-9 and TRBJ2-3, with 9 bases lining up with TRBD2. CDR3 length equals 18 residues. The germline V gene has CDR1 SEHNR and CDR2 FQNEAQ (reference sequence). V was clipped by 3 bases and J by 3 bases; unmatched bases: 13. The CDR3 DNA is TGTGCCAGCAGCTTCCGGTGGAGAAGCGGGAGGAGTACAGATACGCAGTATTTT. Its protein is CASSFRWRSGRSTDTQYF.

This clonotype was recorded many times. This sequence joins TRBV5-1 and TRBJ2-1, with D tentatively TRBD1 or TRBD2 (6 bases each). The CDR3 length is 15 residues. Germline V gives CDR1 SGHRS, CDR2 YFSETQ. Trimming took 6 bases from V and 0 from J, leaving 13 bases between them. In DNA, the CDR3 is TGCGCCAGCAACATAGGGGGGAGCTCCTACAATGAGCAGTTCTTC. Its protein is CASNIGGSSYNEQFF.

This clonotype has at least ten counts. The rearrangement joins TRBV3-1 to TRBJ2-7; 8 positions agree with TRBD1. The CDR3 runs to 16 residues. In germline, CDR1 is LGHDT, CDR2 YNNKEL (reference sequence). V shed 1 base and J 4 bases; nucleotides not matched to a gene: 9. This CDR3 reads CASSQGDRGLGYEQYF. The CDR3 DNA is TGTGCCAGCAGCCAAGGTGACAGGGGACTTGGTTACGAGCAGTACTTC.

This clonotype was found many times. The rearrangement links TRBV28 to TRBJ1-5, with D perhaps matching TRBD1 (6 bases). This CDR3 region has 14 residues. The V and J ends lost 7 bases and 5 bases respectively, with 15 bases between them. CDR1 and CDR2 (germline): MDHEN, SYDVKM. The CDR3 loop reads CASIPGQPDQPQHF. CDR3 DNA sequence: TGTGCCAGCATTCCAGGACAGCCCGATCAGCCCCAGCATTTT.

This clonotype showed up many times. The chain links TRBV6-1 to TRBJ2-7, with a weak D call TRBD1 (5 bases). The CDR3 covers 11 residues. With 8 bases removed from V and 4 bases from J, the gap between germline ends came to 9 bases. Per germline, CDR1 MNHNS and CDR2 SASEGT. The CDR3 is CASGAVYEQYF. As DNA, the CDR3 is TGTGCCAGCGGGGCTGTTTACGAGCAGTACTTC.

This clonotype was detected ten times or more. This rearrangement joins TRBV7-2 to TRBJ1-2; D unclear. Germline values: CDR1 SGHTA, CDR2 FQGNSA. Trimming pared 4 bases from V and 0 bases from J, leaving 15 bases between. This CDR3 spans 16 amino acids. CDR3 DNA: TGTGCCAGCAGCTCTACCCTCGGTGGAGCTAACTATGGCTACACCTTC. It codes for CASSSTLGGANYGYTF.

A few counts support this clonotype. Written as DNA, the CDR3 is TGTGCCAGCAGTGAATGGAGGGCCGGCCCAGATACGCAGTATTTT. It is translated as CASSEWRAGPDTQYF. The V and J genes are TRBV6-1 and TRBJ2-3; perhaps TRBD2 as D (6 bases). V was clipped by 2 bases and J by 4 bases, with 13 bases between them. The CDR3 is 15 residues long. Germline V gene sequence: CDR1 MNHNS, CDR2 SASEGT.

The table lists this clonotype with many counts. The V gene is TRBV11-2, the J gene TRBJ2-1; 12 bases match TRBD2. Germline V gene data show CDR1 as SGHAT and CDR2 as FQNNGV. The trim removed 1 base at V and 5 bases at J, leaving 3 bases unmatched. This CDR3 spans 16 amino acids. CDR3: CASSLASGRAHNEQFF. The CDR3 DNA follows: TGTGCCAGCAGCTTAGCTAGCGGGAGGGCCCACAATGAGCAGTTCTTC.

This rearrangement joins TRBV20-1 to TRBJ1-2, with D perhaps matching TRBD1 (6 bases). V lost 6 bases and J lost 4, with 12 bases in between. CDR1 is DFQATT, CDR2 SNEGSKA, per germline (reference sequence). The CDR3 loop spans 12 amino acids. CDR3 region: CSANRDSYGYTF. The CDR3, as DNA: TGCAGTGCAAACAGGGACTCCTATGGCTACACCTTC.

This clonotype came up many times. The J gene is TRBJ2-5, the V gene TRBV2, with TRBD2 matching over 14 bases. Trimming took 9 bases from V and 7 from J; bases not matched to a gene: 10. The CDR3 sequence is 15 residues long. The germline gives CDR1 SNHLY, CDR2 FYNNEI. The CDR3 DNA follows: TGTGCCAGATCCTCGACTAGCGGGAGGGCCATGACCCAGTACTTC. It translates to CARSSTSGRAMTQYF.

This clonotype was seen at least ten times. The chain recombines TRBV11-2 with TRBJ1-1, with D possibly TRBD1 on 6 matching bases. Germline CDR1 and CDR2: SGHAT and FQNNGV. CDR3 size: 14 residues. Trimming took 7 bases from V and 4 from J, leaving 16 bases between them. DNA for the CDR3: TGTGCCAGCACCTTGGGGGGGGCCGCCACTGAAGCTTTCTTT. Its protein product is CASTLGGAATEAFF.

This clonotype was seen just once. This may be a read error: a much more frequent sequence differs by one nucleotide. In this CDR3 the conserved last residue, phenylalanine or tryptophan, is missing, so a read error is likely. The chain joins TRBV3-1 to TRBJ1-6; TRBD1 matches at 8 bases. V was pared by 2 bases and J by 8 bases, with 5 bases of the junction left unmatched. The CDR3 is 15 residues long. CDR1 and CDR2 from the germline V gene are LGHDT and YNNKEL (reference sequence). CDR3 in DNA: TGTGCCAGCAGCCAAACGACAGGGGCCGATTCACCCCTCCACTCT. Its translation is CASSQTTGADSPLHS.

The CDR3 DNA reads TGTGCCACCAGCAGAGGTGGGGACTTAATCAATGAGCAGTTCTTC. Translation: CATSRGGDLINEQFF. The chain links TRBV15 to TRBJ2-1; tentative D call: TRBD2 (6 bases). Per the germline V gene, CDR1 is LNHNV and CDR2 is YYDKDF (reference sequence). The CDR3 is 15 amino acids. V lost 1 base and J 6 bases, leaving 13 bases between the germline ends.

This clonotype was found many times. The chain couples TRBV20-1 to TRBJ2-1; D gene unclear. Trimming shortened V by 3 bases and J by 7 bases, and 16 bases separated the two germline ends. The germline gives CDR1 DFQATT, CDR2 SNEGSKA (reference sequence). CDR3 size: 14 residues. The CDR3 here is CSARRSVGENEQFF. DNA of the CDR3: TGCAGTGCTAGGAGGTCCGTTGGAGAAAATGAGCAGTTCTTC.

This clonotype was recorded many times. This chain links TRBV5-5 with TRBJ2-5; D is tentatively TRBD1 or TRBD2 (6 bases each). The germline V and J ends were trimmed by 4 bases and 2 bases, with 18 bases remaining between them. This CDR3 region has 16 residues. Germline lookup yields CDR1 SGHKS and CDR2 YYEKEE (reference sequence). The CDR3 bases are TGTGCCAGCAGCCCGGGGGACATCGGAAGGCAAGAGACCCAGTACTTC. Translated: CASSPGDIGRQETQYF. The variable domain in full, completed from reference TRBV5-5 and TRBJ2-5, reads DAGVTQSPTHLIKTRGQQVTLRCSPISGHKSVSWYQQVLGQGPQFIFQYYEKEERGRGNFPDRFSARQFPNYSSELNVNALLLGDSALYLCASSPGDIGRQETQYFGPGTRLLVL.

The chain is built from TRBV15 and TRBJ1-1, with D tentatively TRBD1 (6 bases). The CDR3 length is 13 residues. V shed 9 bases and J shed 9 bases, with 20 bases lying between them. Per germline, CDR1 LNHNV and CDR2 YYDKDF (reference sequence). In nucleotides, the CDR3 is TGTGCCACGGGACCGGGACGGGGGCTAAAAGCTTTCTTT. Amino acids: CATGPGRGLKAFF.

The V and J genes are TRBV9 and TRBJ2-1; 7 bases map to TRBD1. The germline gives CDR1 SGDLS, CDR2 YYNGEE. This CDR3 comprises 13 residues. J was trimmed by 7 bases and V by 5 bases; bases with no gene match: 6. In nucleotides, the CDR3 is TGTGCCAGCAGTTCAGGGGGTACAAATGAGCAGTTCTTC. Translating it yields CASSSGGTNEQFF. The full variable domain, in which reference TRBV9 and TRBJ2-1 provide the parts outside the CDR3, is DSGVTQTPKHLITATGQRVTLRCSPRSGDLSVYWYQQSLDQGLQFLIQYYNGEERAKGNILERFSAQQFPDLHSELNLSSLELGDSALYFCASSSGGTNEQFFGPGTRLTVL.

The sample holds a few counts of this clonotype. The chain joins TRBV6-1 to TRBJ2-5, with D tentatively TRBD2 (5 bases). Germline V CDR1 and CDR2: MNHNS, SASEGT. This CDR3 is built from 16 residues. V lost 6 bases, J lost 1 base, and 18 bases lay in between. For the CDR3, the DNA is TGTGCCAGCAGAACTCGGACTTCTACCCCCCAAGAGACCCAGTACTTC. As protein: CASRTRTSTPQETQYF.